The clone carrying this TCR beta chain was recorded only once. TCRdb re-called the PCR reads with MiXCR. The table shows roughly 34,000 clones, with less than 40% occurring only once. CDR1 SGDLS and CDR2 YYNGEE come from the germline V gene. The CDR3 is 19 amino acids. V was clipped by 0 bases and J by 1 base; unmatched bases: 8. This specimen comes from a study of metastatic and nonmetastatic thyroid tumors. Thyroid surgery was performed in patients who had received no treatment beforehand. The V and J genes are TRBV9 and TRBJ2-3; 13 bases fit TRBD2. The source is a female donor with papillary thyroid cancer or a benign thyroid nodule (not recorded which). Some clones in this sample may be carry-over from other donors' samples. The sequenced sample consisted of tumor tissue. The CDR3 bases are TGTGCCAGCAGCGTAGGAATAACTAGCGGGAGGGCGGGCACAGATACGCAGTATTTT. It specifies CASSVGITSGRAGTDTQYF.